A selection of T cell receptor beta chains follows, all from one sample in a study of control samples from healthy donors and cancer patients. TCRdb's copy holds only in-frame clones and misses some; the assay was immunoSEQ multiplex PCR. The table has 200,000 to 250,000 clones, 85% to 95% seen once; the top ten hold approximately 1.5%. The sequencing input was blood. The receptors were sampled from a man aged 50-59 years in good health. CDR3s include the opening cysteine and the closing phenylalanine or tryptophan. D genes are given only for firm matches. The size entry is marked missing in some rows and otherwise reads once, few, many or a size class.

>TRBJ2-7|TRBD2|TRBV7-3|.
CASSLTGGITYEQYF
TGTGCCAGCAGCTTAACCGGGGGGATAACCTACGAGCAGTACTTC
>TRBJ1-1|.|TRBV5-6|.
CASSFPTGGRTEAFF
TGTGCCAGCAGCTTCCCGACGGGGGGGAGAACTGAAGCTTTCTTT
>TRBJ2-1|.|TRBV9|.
CASSVEAGPYNEQFF
TGTGCCAGCAGCGTAGAGGCGGGCCCTTACAATGAGCAGTTCTTC
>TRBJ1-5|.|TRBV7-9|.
CASSLETQPQHF
TGTGCCAGCAGCTTAGAAACTCAGCCCCAGCATTTT
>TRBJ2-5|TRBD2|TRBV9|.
CASSVGGGTQETQYF
TGTGCCAGCAGCGTAGGCGGGGGGACGCAAGAGACCCAGTACTTC
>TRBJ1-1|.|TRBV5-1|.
CASSRRENTEAFF
TGCGCCAGCAGTCGCAGGGAGAACACTGAAGCTTTCTTT
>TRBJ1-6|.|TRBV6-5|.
CASSLTVGGSPLHF
TGTGCCAGCAGCCTGACAGTTGGGGGTTCACCCCTCCACTTT
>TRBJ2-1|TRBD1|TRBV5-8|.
CASSLGTGGSSYNEQFF
TGTGCCAGCAGCTTAGGTACAGGGGGGAGCTCCTACAATGAGCAGTTCTTC
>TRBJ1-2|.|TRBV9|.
CASSVAEGQNPGYTF
TGTGCCAGCAGCGTAGCGGAGGGTCAGAATCCTGGCTACACCTTC
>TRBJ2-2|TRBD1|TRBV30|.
CAWSVLGTGNTGELFF
TGTGCCTGGAGTGTACTTGGGACAGGGAACACCGGGGAGCTGTTTTTT
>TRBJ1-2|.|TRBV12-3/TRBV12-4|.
CASSGSGYGYTF
TGTGCCAGCAGTGGGTCCGGGTATGGCTACACCTTC
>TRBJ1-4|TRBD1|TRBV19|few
CASRRTGSYNEKLFF
TGTGCCAGTAGAAGGACAGGGTCCTATAATGAAAAACTGTTTTTT
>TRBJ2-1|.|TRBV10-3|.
CAISPALGPDNEQFF
TGTGCCATCAGTCCAGCGTTGGGGCCCGACAATGAGCAGTTCTTC
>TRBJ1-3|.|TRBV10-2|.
CASSRTDPGNTIYF
TGCGCCAGCAGCCGAACAGACCCTGGAAACACCATATATTTT
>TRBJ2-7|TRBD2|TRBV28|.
CASSLWSLAGGPLSGSSYEQYF
TGTGCCAGCAGTTTATGGTCCCTAGCGGGGGGGCCCCTCTCAGGAAGCTCCTACGAGCAGTACTTC
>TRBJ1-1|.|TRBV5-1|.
CASRTDKNTEAFF
TGCGCCAGCAGAACGGACAAGAACACTGAAGCTTTCTTT
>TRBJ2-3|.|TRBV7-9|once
CASSSRGATDTQYF
TGTGCCAGCAGCTCACGAGGGGCCACAGATACGCAGTATTTT
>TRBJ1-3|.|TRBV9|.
CASSGTGRHTIYF
TGTGCCAGCAGCGGAACAGGGAGGCACACCATATATTTT
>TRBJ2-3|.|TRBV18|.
CASSPLPTDTQYF
TGTGCCAGCTCACCACTTCCAACAGATACGCAGTATTTT
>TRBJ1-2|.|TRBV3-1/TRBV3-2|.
CASSQRGANYGYTF
TGTGCCAGCAGCCAAAGGGGAGCTAACTATGGCTACACCTTC
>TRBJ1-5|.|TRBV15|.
CATSRDGRGDQPQHF
TGTGCCACCAGCAGAGATGGCAGGGGCGATCAGCCCCAGCATTTT
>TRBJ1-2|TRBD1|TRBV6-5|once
CASRIQGARYGYTF
TGTGCCAGCAGGATACAGGGGGCGCGGTATGGCTACACCTTC
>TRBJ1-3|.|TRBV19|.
CASSIPGEGNTIYF
TGTGCCAGTAGTATCCCCGGGGAAGGAAACACCATATATTTT
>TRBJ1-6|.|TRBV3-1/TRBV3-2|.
CASSQSTDSPLHF
TGTGCCAGCAGCCAGTCGACGGATTCACCCCTCCACTTT
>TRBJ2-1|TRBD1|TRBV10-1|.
CASSESRTGWFF
TGCGCCAGCAGTGAGTCTCGGACAGGGTGGTTCTTC
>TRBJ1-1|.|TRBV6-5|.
CASSRNTEAFF
TGTGCCAGCAGTCGGAACACTGAAGCTTTCTTT
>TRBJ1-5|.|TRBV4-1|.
CASSQRQRGSNQPQHF
TGCGCCAGCAGCCAAAGACAGAGGGGAAGCAATCAGCCCCAGCATTTT
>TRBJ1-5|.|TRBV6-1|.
CASSVTALTVGQPQHF
TGTGCCAGCAGTGTGACCGCCTTGACCGTCGGTCAGCCCCAGCATTTT
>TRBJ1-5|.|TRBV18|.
CASSPTGAGQPQHF
TGTGCCAGCTCCCCCACGGGGGCAGGGCAGCCCCAGCATTTT
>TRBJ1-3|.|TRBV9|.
CASSVSGTGNTIYF
TGTGCCAGCAGCGTCTCGGGGACTGGAAACACCATATATTTT
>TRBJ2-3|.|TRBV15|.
CATSRDPTDTQYF
TGTGCCACCAGCAGAGATCCCACAGATACGCAGTATTTT
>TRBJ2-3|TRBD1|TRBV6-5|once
CASSPWDRDPDTQYF
TGTGCCAGCAGTCCGTGGGACAGGGATCCAGATACGCAGTATTTT
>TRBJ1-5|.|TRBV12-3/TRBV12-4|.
CASRTDSQPQHF
TGTGCCAGCAGGACCGACAGTCAGCCCCAGCATTTT
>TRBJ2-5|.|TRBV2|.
CASLTRGETQYF
TGTGCCAGCCTCACGCGAGGTGAGACCCAGTACTTC
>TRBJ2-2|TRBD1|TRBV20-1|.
CSASRQGPNTGELFF
TGCAGTGCTAGTAGACAGGGGCCGAACACCGGGGAGCTGTTTTTT
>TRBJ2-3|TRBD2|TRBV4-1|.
CASSEGSGGATDTQYF
TGCGCCAGCTCGGAGGGAAGCGGGGGGGCAACAGATACGCAGTATTTT
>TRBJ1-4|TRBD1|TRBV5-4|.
CASSGGQGNEKLFF
TGTGCCAGCAGCGGAGGACAGGGCAATGAAAAACTGTTTTTT
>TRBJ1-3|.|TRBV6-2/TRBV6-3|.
CASSGRGNTIYF
TGTGCCAGCAGTGGACGGGGAAACACCATATATTTT
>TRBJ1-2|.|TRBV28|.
CASSPRDRYGYTF
TGTGCCAGCAGTCCCCGGGACCGCTATGGCTACACCTTC
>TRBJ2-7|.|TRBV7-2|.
CASSPRAGASYEQYF
TGTGCCAGCAGCCCCCGGGCAGGGGCCTCCTACGAGCAGTACTTC
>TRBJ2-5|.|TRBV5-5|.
CASSAERGTETQYF
TGTGCCAGCAGCGCGGAAAGAGGTACAGAGACCCAGTACTTC
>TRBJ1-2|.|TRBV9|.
CASSPGGGNYGYTF
TGTGCCAGCAGCCCTGGAGGAGGGAACTATGGCTACACCTTC
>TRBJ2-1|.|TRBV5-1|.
CASSLASGAYNEQFF
TGCGCCAGCAGCTTGGCCTCGGGGGCCTACAATGAGCAGTTCTTC
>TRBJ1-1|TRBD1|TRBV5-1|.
CASSPWTGGGTEAFF
TGCGCCAGCAGCCCGTGGACAGGGGGCGGAACTGAAGCTTTCTTT
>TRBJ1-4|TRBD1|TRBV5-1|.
CASSLGTGGPNEKLFF
TGCGCCAGCAGCCTTGGGACAGGGGGCCCTAATGAAAAACTGTTTTTT
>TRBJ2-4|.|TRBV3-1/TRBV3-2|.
CASSPPGAAKNIQYF
TGTGCCAGCAGCCCCCCTGGGGCGGCCAAAAACATTCAGTACTTC
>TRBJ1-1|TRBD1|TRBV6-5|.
CASSKIRDRSTFF
TGTGCCAGCAGTAAGATCCGGGACAGGAGTACTTTCTTT
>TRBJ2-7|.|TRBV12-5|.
CASGSLETGETYEQYF
TGTGCTAGTGGTTCCTTGGAGACGGGGGAAACCTACGAGCAGTACTTC
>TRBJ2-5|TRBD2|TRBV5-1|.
CASSFTSGGLQETQYF
TGCGCCAGCAGCTTTACTAGCGGGGGCCTCCAAGAGACCCAGTACTTC